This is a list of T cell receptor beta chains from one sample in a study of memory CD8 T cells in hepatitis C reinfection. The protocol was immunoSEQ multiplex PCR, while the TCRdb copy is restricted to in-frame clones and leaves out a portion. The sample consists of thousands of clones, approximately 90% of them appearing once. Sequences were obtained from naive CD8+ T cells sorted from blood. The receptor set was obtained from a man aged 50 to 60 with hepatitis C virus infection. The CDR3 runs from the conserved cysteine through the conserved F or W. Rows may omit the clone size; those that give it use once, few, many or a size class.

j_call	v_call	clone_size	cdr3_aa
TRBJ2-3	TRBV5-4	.	CASSLEGGQDTQYF
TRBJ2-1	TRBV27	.	CASSQGTSGSAYNEQFF
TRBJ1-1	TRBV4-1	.	CASTQTGGVYTEAFF
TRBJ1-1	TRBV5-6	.	CASSLGVEAFF
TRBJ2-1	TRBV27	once	CASSLQVYNEQFF
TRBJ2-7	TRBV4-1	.	CASSQGQLGATYEQYF
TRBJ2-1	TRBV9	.	CASSRGGHNEQFF
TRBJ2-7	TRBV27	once	CASSLSTPSSYEQYF
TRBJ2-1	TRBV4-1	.	CASSPESGLNYNEQFF
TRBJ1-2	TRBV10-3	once	CATLGQSRYYGYTF
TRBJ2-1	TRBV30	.	CAWAGLAGVYPYNEQFF
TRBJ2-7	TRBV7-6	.	CASSLAAGPRLEQYF
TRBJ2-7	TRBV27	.	CASSFGSGIEYEQYF
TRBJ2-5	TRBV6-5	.	CASSSSGTLGTQYF
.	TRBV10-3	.	CAISQTGNPSYEQYF
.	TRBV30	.	CAWTSGRGAYEQYF
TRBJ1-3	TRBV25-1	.	CASYPGTPSSGNTIYF
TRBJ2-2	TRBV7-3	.	CASSLCRTSGSFTGELFF
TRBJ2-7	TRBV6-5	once	CASSVGQPYEQYF
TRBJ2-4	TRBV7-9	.	CASSSRTGAAKNIQYF
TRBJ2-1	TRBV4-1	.	CASSQDLGTSPEDNEQFF
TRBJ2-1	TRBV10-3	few	CAIGDGSGSNEQFF
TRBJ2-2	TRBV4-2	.	CASSQVQQGAGELFF
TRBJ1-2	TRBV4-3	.	CASSQGWAGNNYGYTF
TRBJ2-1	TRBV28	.	CASIGASYNEQFF
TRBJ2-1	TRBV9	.	CASSPSGGLMNEQFF
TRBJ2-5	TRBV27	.	CASGGLAGKETQYF
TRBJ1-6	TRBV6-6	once	CASRTGRGFQVLHF
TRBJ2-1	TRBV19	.	CASSIGLAGPYNEQFF
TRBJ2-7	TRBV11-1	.	CASSLVGQGYEQYF
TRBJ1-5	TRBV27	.	CASSLTGGSQPQHF
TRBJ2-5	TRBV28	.	CASSLYGLADQETQYF
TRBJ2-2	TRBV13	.	CASSLRGISNTGELFF
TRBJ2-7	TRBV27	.	CASTSPRSGAYLVDEQYF
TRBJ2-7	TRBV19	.	CASSATTGAYEQYF
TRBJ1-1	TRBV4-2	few	CASSQAGNTEAFF
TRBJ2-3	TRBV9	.	CASSVFGTQPDTQYF
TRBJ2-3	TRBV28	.	CASLLGPRDLRDTQYF
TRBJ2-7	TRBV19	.	CASSVAGTGGFYEQYF
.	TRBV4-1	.	CASSQKTSGSYEQYF
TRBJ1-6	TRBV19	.	CASSIGGQGLLNSPLHF